This T cell receptor (beta chain) was identified in a study of T cell responses to AZD1222 COVID-19 vaccine. At the level of the study: Timing groups of about 4 and about 12 weeks for second doses were pooled. Overall study results and limits: Mostly white British, mostly female donors; authors suggested clonal diversity may be underestimated. At 160-218 and 743-854, vaccine-associated CD4 TCRs were dominant, and they spanned spike. Two AZD1222 doses significantly raised spike-specific TCR breadth and depth over controls.

Per germline, CDR1 LNHDA and CDR2 SQIVND (reference sequence). The J segment lost 1 base and the V segment lost 5 bases, leaving 5 bases of the junction unmatched. The CDR3 extends over 16 amino acids. Sequenced by immunoSEQ multiplex PCR; TCRdb stores in-frame clones only, minus some. The top ten clones hold 1.5% to 2% of a sample with over 150,000 clones, about nine tenths of them seen once. About this clone itself: What it binds is unknown.

The sequence was collected from an adult in good health. The material sequenced was peripheral blood, taken on day 0 of AZD1222 vaccination. J is TRBJ1-5 and V is TRBV19; TRBD1 agrees at 10 bases. As DNA, the CDR3 is TGTGCCAGTAGTGTCGGACAGGGGGGGAGCAATCAGCCCCAGCATTTT. Amino acid sequence: CASSVGQGGSNQPQHF.